The subject of this entry is one T cell receptor (beta chain). Its antigen is still unknown. V lost 3 bases and J lost 4, with 12 bases in between. The CDR3 is 15 residues long. From germline, CDR1 is LNHDA and CDR2 SQIVND (reference sequence). The sample originates from a study of T cell repertoires in cytomegalovirus infection. At the level of the study: CMV infection together with matching HLA type was indicated by public TCR beta signatures. The study's findings and limits: Cumulative frequency of public TCR beta families picked out carriers of CMV plus the relevant HLA.

TCRdb re-analysed the reads in MiXCR, keeping a single row per CDR3 protein. The sample has around 800,000 distinct CDR3 sequences; about 31% are singletons. The chain has TRBV19 and TRBJ2-2; D possibly matches TRBD1 or TRBD2 (6 bases each). This TCR was sampled from a human donor in good health (CMV status not recorded). Some clones in this sample may be carry-over from other donors' samples. Material: cultured CD8+ T cells from PBMCs, obtained from culture after CMV antigen stimulation. The CDR3 DNA sequence: TGTGCCAGTAGTATGGAGGGGGGCGGCACCGGGGAGCTGTTTTTT. Amino acids: CASSMEGGGTGELFF.